Following are 4 T cell receptor beta chains from one sample sequenced in a study of blood T cell repertoires in COVID-19. The protocol was immunoSEQ multiplex PCR, while the TCRdb copy is restricted to in-frame clones and leaves out a portion. This sample has about 290,000 clones, with about nine tenths found just once. The sequencing sample was made of peripheral blood. The source is a woman between 35 and 50 years old who had recovered from COVID-19.

The chain employs TRBV19 and TRBJ2-3; D not resolved. The germline CDR1 and CDR2 sequences are LNHDA and SQIVND (reference sequence). This CDR3 comprises 13 residues. Trimming cost V 5 bases and J 0 bases, with 6 bases left between them. CDR3 region: CASSPGSTDTQYF. CDR3 DNA: TGTGCCAGTAGTCCAGGAAGCACAGATACGCAGTATTTT.

The chain carries TRBV6-1 and TRBJ1-6; 7 bases match TRBD1. The CDR3 is made up of 16 amino acids. Germline V gives CDR1 MNHNS, CDR2 SASEGT. V was clipped by 3 bases and J by 6 bases; unmatched bases: 8. The DNA for the CDR3 is TGTGCCAGCAGTGATTTGGGACAGATTATTAATTCACCCCTCCACTTT. Protein product: CASSDLGQIINSPLHF.

The chain combines TRBV6-1 with TRBJ2-3, with 9 bases aligning to TRBD2. The V gene's germline CDR1 is MNHNS and CDR2 SASEGT. Unmatched junction bases numbered 4, after V lost 0 bases and J lost 0 bases. The CDR3 runs 17 residues. The DNA of the CDR3 is TGTGCCAGCAGTGAAGCGCCTACTAGCGGGAGCACAGATACGCAGTATTTT. Translated, it gives CASSEAPTSGSTDTQYF.

The chain uses TRBV24-1 and TRBJ2-1; the D is unclear. With 2 bases removed from V and 7 bases from J, the gap between germline ends came to 17 bases. This CDR3 has 16 residues. Germline lookup yields CDR1 KGHDR and CDR2 SFDVKD. CDR3 in DNA: TGTGCCACCAGTGATTCCTTAGTCGTGTCCTGGAATGAGCAGTTCTTC. Encoded protein: CATSDSLVVSWNEQFF.